The 16 T cell receptor beta chains below were found in one sample sequenced in a study of CD8 T cells in ankylosing spondylitis. In TCRdb, the 5' RACE reads were re-called with MiXCR into one record per CDR3 protein. The sample gives approximately 340,000 distinct CDR3 sequences, about 15% of which show up once; around 1% is in the top ten. Sequencing was performed on blood, either unsorted or a sorted T cell fraction (not recorded which). Every receptor here comes from a male donor with ankylosing spondylitis or in good health (not recorded which).

This clonotype was recorded a few times. The chain employs TRBV27 and TRBJ1-2; D possibly corresponds to TRBD1 (5 bases). Germline V gene lookup returns CDR1 MNHEY and CDR2 SMNVEV (reference sequence). The CDR3 is 13 residues long. The V and J ends lost 3 bases and 8 bases respectively, with 13 bases between them. Written as DNA, the CDR3 is TGTGCCAGCAGTTTGAGGAGAGGGGTAGGCTACACCTTC. Its protein product is CASSLRRGVGYTF.

This clonotype was counted between two and nine times. J is TRBJ2-4 and V is TRBV6-5; D is perhaps TRBD2 (5 bases). Trimming left V 5 bases short and J 0 bases short, with 14 bases between. This CDR3 contains 16 residues. Germline V CDR1 and CDR2: MNHEY, SVGAGI. Here the CDR3 reads CASSHGLLLAKNIQYF. The CDR3 bases are TGTGCCAGCAGTCACGGACTGCTACTAGCCAAAAACATTCAGTACTTC.

V and J are TRBV27 and TRBJ2-1; D call uncertain. The germline V gene encodes CDR1 MNHEY and CDR2 SMNVEV (reference sequence). Deletions cut 0 bases from V and 5 bases from J, with 5 bases between. The CDR3 is made up of 13 amino acids. The CDR3 DNA sequence: TGTGCCAGCAGTTTATCTGGCGACAATGAGCAGTTCTTC. It yields the protein CASSLSGDNEQFF.

This clonotype was counted a few times. The chain carries TRBV12-3 or TRBV12-4 and TRBJ1-1, with a tentative D call TRBD1 (5 bases). Trimming pared 7 bases from V and 8 bases from J, leaving 14 bases between. The CDR3 has 12 amino acids. For the CDR3, the DNA is TGTGCCAGCACCCGAAGGGGTCTAGAAGCTTTCTTT. It encodes CASTRRGLEAFF.

The table lists this clonotype with a few counts. In nucleotides, the CDR3 is TGTGCCAACGGGGATGGCGGCAATCAGCCCCAGCATTTT. This sequence encodes CANGDGGNQPQHF. The genes are TRBV10-3 and TRBJ1-5; D is uncertain. Trimming stripped 10 bases from V and 2 bases from J, with 12 bases between. Germline V CDR1 and CDR2: ENHRY, SYGVKD. The CDR3 consists of 13 residues.

The gene calls are TRBV12-3 or TRBV12-4 and TRBJ2-5, with 9 bases matching TRBD1. V shed 4 bases, J shed 1 base, and the junction held 7 bases outside the gene matches. This CDR3 region has 16 residues. The CDR3 bases are TGTGCCAGCAGTTCCGACGGGACAGGGATCCAAGAGACCCAGTACTTC. Translation: CASSSDGTGIQETQYF.

This clonotype came up a few times. V is TRBV15 and J is TRBJ2-7, with D unresolved. CDR3 length equals 14 residues. Per germline, CDR1 LNHNV and CDR2 YYDKDF (reference sequence). Trimming removed 0 bases from V and 4 bases from J, with 10 bases in between. The CDR3 reads CATSRDNQRYEQYF. The CDR3 DNA is TGTGCCACCAGCAGAGATAACCAGAGGTACGAGCAGTACTTC.

In this sample, this clonotype turned up a few times. The chain couples TRBV6-1 to TRBJ1-2; D uncertain. Germline CDR1 MNHNS, CDR2 SASEGT. Trimming stripped 6 bases from V and 5 bases from J, with 16 bases between. This CDR3 comprises 14 residues. The CDR3: CASSPRGGFYGYTF. Here the CDR3 DNA reads TGTGCCAGCAGCCCCCGGGGAGGGTTTTATGGCTACACCTTC.

This clonotype was recorded a few times. The CDR3 sequence is CASSDSGTGVYNEQFF. CDR3 bases: TGTGCCAGCAGCGACTCCGGGACAGGGGTATACAATGAGCAGTTCTTC. V gene TRBV6-5 combines with J gene TRBJ2-1, with 10 bases identical to TRBD1. Germline CDR1 reads MNHEY; CDR2 reads SVGAGI. The CDR3 runs 16 residues. V dropped 6 bases and J dropped 4; count of bases not matched to a gene: 9.

Only one count was recorded for this clonotype. The V gene is TRBV4-1, the J gene TRBJ1-5; D not resolved. Looked up from germline, CDR1 is MGHRA and CDR2 is YSYEKL. The V gene lost 1 base and the J gene lost 8 bases, with 15 bases spanning the gap. The CDR3 runs 15 residues. Written as DNA, the CDR3 is TGCGCCAGCAGCCAAGGAGGGCAGCCTGCGGAGCCCCAGCATTTT. It specifies CASSQGGQPAEPQHF.

This clonotype has more than one count but fewer than ten. The CDR3 protein is CASSFTGGRLWETQYF. The CDR3 nucleotides are TGTGCCAGCAGCTTTACAGGAGGAAGGCTTTGGGAGACCCAGTACTTC. This chain links TRBV11-2 with TRBJ2-5, with D tentatively TRBD1 or TRBD2 (5 bases each). V shed 3 bases and J shed 5 bases, with 19 bases lying between them. Germline lookup yields CDR1 SGHAT and CDR2 FQNNGV. The CDR3 is made up of 16 amino acids.

The rearrangement uses TRBV5-4 and TRBJ2-2; 11 positions agree with TRBD1. The CDR3 is 16 amino acids. The J segment lost 3 bases and the V segment lost 4 bases, leaving 5 bases of the junction unmatched. Germline-derived CDR1 and CDR2 are SGHNT and YYREEE (reference sequence). The CDR3 DNA is TGTGCCAGCAGCCCTGGGACAGGGGGTTACACCGGGGAGCTGTTTTTT. Amino acids: CASSPGTGGYTGELFF.

This clonotype was picked up a small number of times. This chain links TRBV7-2 with TRBJ2-5, with D unresolved. The CDR3 totals 13 residues. Trimming removed 3 bases from V and 4 bases from J, with 9 bases in between. Germline CDR1 and CDR2: SGHTA and FQGNSA. CDR3 sequence (DNA): TGTGCCAGCAGCTTCAGAATGGGAGAGACCCAGTACTTC. As protein: CASSFRMGETQYF.

The rearrangement uses TRBV7-7 and TRBJ2-6; 8 nucleotides align to TRBD2. CDR3 length: 17 residues. Germline CDR1 SSHAT, CDR2 FNYEAQ (reference sequence). V shed 4 bases, J shed 2 bases, and the junction held 7 bases outside the gene matches. CDR3 sequence: CASSYLSGSAGANVLTF. CDR3 coding DNA: TGTGCCAGCAGCTACCTGAGCGGGAGTGCTGGGGCCAACGTCCTGACTTTC. The full variable domain, in which reference TRBV7-7 and TRBJ2-6 provide the parts outside the CDR3, is GAGVSQSPRYKVTKRGQDVTLRCDPISSHATLYWYQQALGQGPEFLTYFNYEAQPDKSGLPSDRFSAERPEGSISTLTIQRTEQRDSAMYRCASSYLSGSAGANVLTFGAGSRLTVL.

The CDR3 DNA sequence: TGTGCCAGCGCACGAGGACTAGCGTCGGAGACCCAGTACTTC. It specifies CASARGLASETQYF. The J gene is TRBJ2-5, the V gene TRBV25-1; TRBD2 matches 9 bases. The CDR3 contains 14 residues. Germline loops: CDR1 MGHDK, CDR2 SYGVNS. The V segment lost 8 bases and the J segment 5 bases; nucleotides outside the gene matches: 9. Variable domain in full (rest from reference TRBV25-1 and TRBJ2-5): EADIYQTPRYLVIGTGKKITLECSQTMGHDKMYWYQQDPGMELHLIHYSYGVNSTEKGDLSSESTVSRIRTEHFPLTLESARPSHTSQYLCASARGLASETQYFGPGTRLLVL.

The CDR3 region is CASGDTQYF. The CDR3 DNA reads TGTGCCAGCGGAGATACGCAGTATTTT. J is TRBJ2-3 and V is TRBV12-3 or TRBV12-4; D uncertain. CDR3 length equals 9 residues. Between the trimmed V and J ends, which lost 8 bases and 5 bases, there was a span of 2 bases.